The TCR beta chain under discussion was sequenced for a study of shared clonotypes between healthy human individuals. Overall study results and limits: Sorted-subset sequencing, rarefaction showed, was incomplete despite large depth.

The naive CD8 population came from CD45RO-negative cells selected for CCR7, without terminally differentiated effector memory CD45RA+ cells. The study drew its donors from healthy HIV-negative adults without recent acute infections or vaccinations. Deep-level settings were used for running the assay. For each subset, genomic DNA was distributed in equal portions over several immunoSEQ plates. Profiling relied on immunoSEQ multiplex PCR, and the TCRdb table lists in-frame clones only, not all of them. Seen here are about 2,100,000 clones, about 92% observed once, and the top ten hold under 2%. Germline-derived CDR1 and CDR2 are SGHRS and YFSETQ. The J segment lost 3 bases and the V segment lost 1 base, leaving 15 bases of the junction unmatched. The CDR3 has 18 residues. For this clone: Its antigen is unidentified.

Material for sequencing was naive CD8+ T cells from PBMCs. This chain joins TRBV5-1 and TRBJ2-7; 8 positions agree with TRBD1. The sequence came from a man aged 18 to 29 in good health. Some clones in this sample may be carry-over from other donors' samples. CDR3 sequence (DNA): TGCGCCAGCAGCTTGACGACAGGGGTTGGAATCGGGCTCTACGAGCAGTACTTC. It is translated as CASSLTTGVGIGLYEQYF.